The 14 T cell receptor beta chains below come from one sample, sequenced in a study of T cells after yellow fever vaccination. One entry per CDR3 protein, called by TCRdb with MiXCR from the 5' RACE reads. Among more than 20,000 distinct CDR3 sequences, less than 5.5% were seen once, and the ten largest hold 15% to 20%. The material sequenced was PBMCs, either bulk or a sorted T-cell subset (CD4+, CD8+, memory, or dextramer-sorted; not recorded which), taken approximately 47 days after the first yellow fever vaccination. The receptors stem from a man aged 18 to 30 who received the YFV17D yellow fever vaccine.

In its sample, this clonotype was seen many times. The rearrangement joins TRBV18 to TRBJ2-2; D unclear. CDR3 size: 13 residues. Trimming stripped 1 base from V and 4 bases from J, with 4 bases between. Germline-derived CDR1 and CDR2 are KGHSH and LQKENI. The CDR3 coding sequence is TGTGCCAGCTCACCACTGACCACCGGGGAGCTGTTTTTT. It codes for CASSPLTTGELFF.

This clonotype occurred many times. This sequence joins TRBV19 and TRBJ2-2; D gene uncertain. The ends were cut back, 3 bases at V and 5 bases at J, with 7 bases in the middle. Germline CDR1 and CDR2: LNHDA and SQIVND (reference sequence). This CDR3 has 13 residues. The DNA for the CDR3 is TGTGCCAGTAGTATGGGTGGGACCGGGGAGCTGTTTTTT. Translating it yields CASSMGGTGELFF.

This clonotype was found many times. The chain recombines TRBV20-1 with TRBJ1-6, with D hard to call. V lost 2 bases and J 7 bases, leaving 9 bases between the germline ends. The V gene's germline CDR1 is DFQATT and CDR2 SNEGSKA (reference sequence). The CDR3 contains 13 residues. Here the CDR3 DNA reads TGCAGTGCTAGACAGGATGGGAATTCACCCCTCCACTTT. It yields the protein CSARQDGNSPLHF.

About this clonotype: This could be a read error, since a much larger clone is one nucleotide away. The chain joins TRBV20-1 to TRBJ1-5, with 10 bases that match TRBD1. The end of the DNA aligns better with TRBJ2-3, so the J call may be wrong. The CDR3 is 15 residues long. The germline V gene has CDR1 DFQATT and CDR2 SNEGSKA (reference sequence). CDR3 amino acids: CSAREPGQGRQPQYF. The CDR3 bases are TGCAGTGCTAGAGAACCGGGACAGGGGAGGCAGCCCCAGTATTTT.

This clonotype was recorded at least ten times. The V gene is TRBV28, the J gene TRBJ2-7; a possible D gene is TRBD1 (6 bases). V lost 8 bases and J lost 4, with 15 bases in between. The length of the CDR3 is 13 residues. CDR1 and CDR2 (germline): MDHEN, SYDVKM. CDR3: CASGRGTPYEQYF. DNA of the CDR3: TGTGCCAGCGGTAGAGGGACACCTTACGAGCAGTACTTC.

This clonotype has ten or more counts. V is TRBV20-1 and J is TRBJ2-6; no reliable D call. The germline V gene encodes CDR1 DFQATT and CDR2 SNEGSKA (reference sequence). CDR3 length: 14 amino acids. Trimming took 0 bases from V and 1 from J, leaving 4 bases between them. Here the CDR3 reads CSARDFSGANVLTF. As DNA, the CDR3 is TGCAGTGCTAGAGATTTTTCTGGGGCCAACGTCCTGACTTTC.

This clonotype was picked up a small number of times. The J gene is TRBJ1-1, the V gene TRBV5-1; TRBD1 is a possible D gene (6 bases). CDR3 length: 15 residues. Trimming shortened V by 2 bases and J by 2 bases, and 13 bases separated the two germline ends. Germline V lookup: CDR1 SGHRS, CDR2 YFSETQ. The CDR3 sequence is CASSFGGGGNTEAFF. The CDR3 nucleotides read TGCGCCAGCAGCTTCGGGGGGGGCGGAAACACTGAAGCTTTCTTT.

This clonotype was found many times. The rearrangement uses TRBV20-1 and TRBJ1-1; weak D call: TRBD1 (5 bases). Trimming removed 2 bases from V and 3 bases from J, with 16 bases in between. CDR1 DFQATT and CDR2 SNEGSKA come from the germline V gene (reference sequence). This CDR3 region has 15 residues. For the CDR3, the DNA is TGCAGTGCTAGAAGGGCCGGACGGGACTACACTGAAGCTTTCTTT. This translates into CSARRAGRDYTEAFF.

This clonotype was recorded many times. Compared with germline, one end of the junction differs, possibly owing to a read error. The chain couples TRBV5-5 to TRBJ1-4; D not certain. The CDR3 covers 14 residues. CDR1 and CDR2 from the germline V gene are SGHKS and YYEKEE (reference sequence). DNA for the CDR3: TGTGCCAGCAGGTTGGGCTCGGCTGGTGAAAAACTGTTTTTT. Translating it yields CASRLGSAGEKLFF.

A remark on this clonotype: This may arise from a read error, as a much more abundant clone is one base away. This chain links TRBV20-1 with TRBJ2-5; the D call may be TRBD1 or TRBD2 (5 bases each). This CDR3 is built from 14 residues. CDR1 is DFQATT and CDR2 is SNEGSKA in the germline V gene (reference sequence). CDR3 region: CCARVLGTQETQYF. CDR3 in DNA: TGCTGTGCTAGAGTACTAGGGACCCAAGAGACCCAGTACTTC.

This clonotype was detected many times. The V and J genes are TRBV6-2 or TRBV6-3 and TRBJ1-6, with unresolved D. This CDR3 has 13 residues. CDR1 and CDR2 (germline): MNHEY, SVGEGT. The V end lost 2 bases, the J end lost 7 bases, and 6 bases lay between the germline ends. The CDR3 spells CASSYIENSPLHF. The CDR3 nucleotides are TGTGCCAGCAGTTACATTGAGAATTCACCCCTCCACTTT.

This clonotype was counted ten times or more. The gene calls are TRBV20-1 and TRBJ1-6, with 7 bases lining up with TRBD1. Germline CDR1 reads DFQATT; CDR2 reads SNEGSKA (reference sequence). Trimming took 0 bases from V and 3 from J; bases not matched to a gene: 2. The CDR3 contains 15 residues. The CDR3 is CSARDWDSYNSPLHF. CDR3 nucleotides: TGCAGTGCTAGAGATTGGGACAGCTATAATTCACCCCTCCACTTT.

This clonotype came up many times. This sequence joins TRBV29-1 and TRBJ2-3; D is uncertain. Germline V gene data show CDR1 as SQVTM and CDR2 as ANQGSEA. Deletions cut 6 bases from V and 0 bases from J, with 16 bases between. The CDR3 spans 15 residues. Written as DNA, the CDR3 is TGCAGCGTCGAGGCCGGAACGAGAAGCACAGATACGCAGTATTTT. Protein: CSVEAGTRSTDTQYF.

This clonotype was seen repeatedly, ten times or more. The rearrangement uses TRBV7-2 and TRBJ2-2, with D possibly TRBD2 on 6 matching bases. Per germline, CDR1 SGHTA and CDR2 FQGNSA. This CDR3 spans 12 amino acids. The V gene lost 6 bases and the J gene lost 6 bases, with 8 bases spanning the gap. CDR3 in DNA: TGTGCCAGCAGGACTAGGGCCGGGGAGCTGTTTTTT. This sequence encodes CASRTRAGELFF.